These T cell receptor beta chains were read from a single sample in a study of T-cell reconstitution after alpha-beta-depleted transplantation in children. TCRdb itself ran the PCR reads through MiXCR, one entry per CDR3 protein. This table holds hundreds of thousands of distinct CDR3 sequences, 15% to 20% found once. The sample was PBMCs from the stem cell graft donor, taken from the stem cell graft. These receptors originate from a human donor who donated a stem cell graft to a child with acute myeloid leukemia. CDR3s include the opening cysteine and the closing phenylalanine or tryptophan. A D gene is named only where the DNA matches it firmly. Where a row states a size, it is once, few, many or the class of an expanded clone; other rows omit it.

NA,TRBV4-3,TRBD1,TRBJ2-3,TGCGCCAGCAGCCAATCAACAGGGGTGGATACGCAGTATTTT,CASSQSTGVDTQYF
NA,TRBV24-1,NA,TRBJ1-2,TGTGCCACCAGTGATCCGGACAGCCGGAGAGGCTACACCTTC,CATSDPDSRRGYTF
few,TRBV12-3/TRBV12-4,NA,TRBJ2-2,TGTGCCAGCAGTTTGGAGCCCGGGGAGCTGTTTTTT,CASSLEPGELFF
NA,TRBV11-2,NA,TRBJ2-2,TGTGCCAGCGCCTCCACCCAGACGAACACCGGGGAGCTGTTTTTT,CASASTQTNTGELFF
NA,TRBV7-2,TRBD1,TRBJ2-2,TGTGCCAGCAGCTGGGGGACAGAGCCTAAGGGCACCGGGGAGCTGTTTTTT,CASSWGTEPKGTGELFF
few,TRBV4-2,NA,TRBJ1-5,TGTGCCAGCAGCCAAGAGCTTCGGGTTACCAATCAGCCCCAGCATTTT,CASSQELRVTNQPQHF
many,TRBV28,NA,TRBJ1-1,TGTGCCAGCAGAAAGACGAACACTGAAGCTTTCTTT,CASRKTNTEAFF
NA,TRBV7-9,NA,TRBJ1-2,TGTGCCAGCAGCTTAATGGGTGATGGCTACACCTTC,CASSLMGDGYTF
NA,TRBV5-1,TRBD2,TRBJ2-1,TGCGCCAGCAGCCAATCTAGCGGGGGGACCAACAATGAGCAGTTCTTC,CASSQSSGGTNNEQFF
many,TRBV5-1,NA,TRBJ2-1,TGCGCCAGCAGCTGGGCACAGGGAAGCACTGAGCAGTTCTTC,CASSWAQGSTEQFF
many,TRBV5-6,TRBD1,TRBJ1-1,TGTGCCAGCAGCTACGAAGGGACAGGGTGGACTGAAGCTTTCTTT,CASSYEGTGWTEAFF
many,TRBV20-1,TRBD2,TRBJ2-5,TGCAGTGCAGCAGAAGCGGGGGTCTGGGAGACCCAGTACTTC,CSAAEAGVWETQYF
few,TRBV20-1,TRBD2,TRBJ2-2,TGCAGTGCTAGACCTAGCGGGAGGAGGACCGGGGAGCTGTTTTTT,CSARPSGRRTGELFF
NA,TRBV7-8,NA,TRBJ2-2,TGTGCCAGCAGCCCTTGGGGCGGGGAGCTGTTTTTT,CASSPWGGELFF
NA,TRBV18,NA,TRBJ1-3,TGTGCCAGCTCACCACAGACTTTGGCCCCTGGAAACACCATATATTTT,CASSPQTLAPGNTIYF
many,TRBV7-2,NA,TRBJ2-7,TGTGCCAGCAGTGGGCCAGGGGCAGGGGCTTCCTACGAGCAGTACTTC,CASSGPGAGASYEQYF
few,TRBV7-9,NA,TRBJ1-5,TGTGCCAGCAGCTCCTCCGGTTTGTTACAGCCCCAGCATTTT,CASSSSGLLQPQHF
many,TRBV20-1,NA,TRBJ1-2,TGCAGTGCTAGAGACCTTATACGGTATGGCTACACCTTC,CSARDLIRYGYTF
many,TRBV5-1,NA,TRBJ2-3,TGCGCCAGCAGCTTGGAGGCGGGGGCCCGCACAGATACGCAGTATTTT,CASSLEAGARTDTQYF
NA,TRBV15,NA,TRBJ1-4,TGTGCCACCAGCAGAGGTGGGACTGGCGAAAAACTGTTTTTT,CATSRGGTGEKLFF
many,TRBV27,NA,TRBJ2-5,TGTGCCAGCAGTATTACAGGGTCTTGGGAGACCCAGTACTTC,CASSITGSWETQYF
NA,TRBV5-8,NA,TRBJ1-1,TGTGCCAGCAGCCTATCTCTCGGGGCAGGGTGGGGCACTGAAGCTTTCTTT,CASSLSLGAGWGTEAFF
NA,TRBV7-2,NA,TRBJ2-7,TGTGCCAGCAGCCCTCAAGGAGGTTTCTACGAGCAGTACTTC,CASSPQGGFYEQYF
few,TRBV20-1,TRBD2,TRBJ2-1,TGCAGTGGCATCGGGGGGAGCTCCTACAATGAGCAGTTCTTC,CSGIGGSSYNEQFF
many,TRBV20-1,NA,TRBJ1-6,TGCAGTGCTAGGAGTGAGCACTATAATTCACCCCTCCACTTT,CSARSEHYNSPLHF
NA,TRBV3-1,TRBD2,TRBJ2-3,TGTGCCAGCAGCCAAGGTTTGGCGGGGGGGCCTACGCAGTATTTT,CASSQGLAGGPTQYF
NA,TRBV29-1,NA,TRBJ2-4,TGCAGCGTTGTGGTGAGGGGCCTAAACATTCAGTACTTC,CSVVVRGLNIQYF
many,TRBV6-5,NA,TRBJ2-7,TGTGCCAGCCGGGACGGCTCGCGGCAGTACTTC,CASRDGSRQYF
NA,TRBV12-3/TRBV12-4,NA,TRBJ2-2,TGTGCCAGCAGTTTAAACGATGCCGCCGGGGAGCTGTTTTTT,CASSLNDAAGELFF
NA,TRBV7-2,NA,TRBJ1-1,TGTGCCAGCAGCCCCTGGTCCTTGGTCACTGAAGCTTTCTTT,CASSPWSLVTEAFF
NA,TRBV18,NA,TRBJ1-6,TGTGCCAGCTCACCCCACAGGGATTCACCCCTCCACTTT,CASSPHRDSPLHF
NA,TRBV7-2,NA,TRBJ1-5,TGTGCCAGCAGCCGTTCCGGGACAAGCGGCAATCAGCCCCAGCATTTT,CASSRSGTSGNQPQHF
few,TRBV6-1,NA,TRBJ1-3,TGTGCCAGCAGTGAAGCGGCCGGGACGATCTCTGGAAACACCATATATTTT,CASSEAAGTISGNTIYF
NA,TRBV7-9,NA,TRBJ1-5,TGTGCCAGCAGCTTAATCGCCGGGGATCAGCCCCAGCATTTT,CASSLIAGDQPQHF
NA,TRBV7-2,NA,TRBJ1-4,TGTGCCAGCAGCTGGAACTCAGGGGATGAAAAACTGTTTTTT,CASSWNSGDEKLFF
NA,TRBV5-1,TRBD1,TRBJ2-3,TGCGCCAGCCGGGTCGGGACAGGCACAGATACGCAGTATTTT,CASRVGTGTDTQYF
many,TRBV4-3,TRBD1,TRBJ1-6,TGCGCCAGCAGCCTGGACAGGGATAAGTCACCCCTCCACTTT,CASSLDRDKSPLHF
NA,TRBV19,NA,TRBJ2-1,TGTGCCAGTAGTATAGAGGTGGGTGGCGCCCATGAGCAGTTCTTC,CASSIEVGGAHEQFF
few,TRBV5-1,NA,TRBJ1-2,TGCGCCAGCAGGCTTTTAGGGCATGGCTACACCTTC,CASRLLGHGYTF
few,TRBV7-8,NA,TRBJ1-6,TGTGCCAGCAGCTCCAGAGGGGGATCACCCCTCCACTTT,CASSSRGGSPLHF